This record covers a single T cell receptor (beta chain). As yet, its antigen is unknown. This clone may be a read error of a much larger clone one base away. The template used for profiling TCR beta VDJ and CDR3 was genomic DNA. TCRdb analysed the reads with MiXCR anew, one entry per CDR3 protein. The sample contains about 400,000 distinct CDR3 sequences, just under 70% of which appear only once. The CDR3 spans 14 residues. V was cut by 10 bases and J by 1 base, with 16 bases left in between. The sample originates from a study of CD8+CD57+ T cells in acquired aplastic anemia. Study background: The sorted CD4+ and CD8+ cells yielded an average roughly 3 ug of DNA.

General study findings and limits: Patients showed no significant difference from controls in CD8+ Simpson's diversity.

The V gene is TRBV12-3 or TRBV12-4, the J gene TRBJ1-1, with D possibly being TRBD1 (5 bases). The clonotype was recovered from a human donor in good health, serving as a control. Material for sequencing was sorted CD4+, CD8+, or CD8+CD57+ T cells (not recorded which) from PBMCs. This CDR3 is CANRTGTQNTEAFF. CDR3 DNA: TGTGCCAACCGGACCGGGACCCAGAACACTGAAGCTTTCTTT.